Described below is a single TCR beta chain sequence and its context. Its matching antigen is unknown. The analysis combined second doses at about 4 or about 12 weeks. This sample is part of a study of T cell responses to AZD1222 COVID-19 vaccine. Findings of the study overall: There were repertoire samples only from the period after the peak T cell response. Only five to seven AZD1222 recipients were seropositive at baseline. Mapped onto spike, vaccine-associated CD4 TCRs spanned it and were dominant at 160-218 and 743-854.

Trimming shortened V by 1 base and J by 8 bases, and 13 bases separated the two germline ends. CDR3 length: 14 amino acids. CDR1 is SEHNR, CDR2 FQNEAQ, per germline (reference sequence). Assay: immunoSEQ multiplex PCR; the TCRdb copy retains only in-frame clones and omits some. The table records more than 85,000 clones, roughly 86% of them present only once. The rearrangement links TRBV7-9 to TRBJ2-3; D may be TRBD2 (5 bases). The clonotype was recovered from an adult who received the AZD1222 COVID-19 vaccine. Sequenced material: peripheral blood, taken 28 days after the second AZD1222 dose. DNA for the CDR3: TGTGCCAGCAGCTTAGAGACCCTAGCCGCTACGCAGTATTTT. This sequence encodes CASSLETLAATQYF.